This TCR beta chain was profiled in a study of early T cells in non-severe SARS-CoV-2 infection. For the study at large: Chains stayed unpaired after sequencing of bulk RNA from unsorted whole blood. Findings and caveats of the study: Matches to VDJdb favored anti-spike CD8 responses and missed private and CD4 specificities.

This clonotype came up many times. The antigen remains unidentified. The CDR3 covers 15 residues. Per germline, CDR1 MNHEY and CDR2 SVGAGI. V shed 5 bases and J 8 bases; nucleotides not matched to a gene: 10. Each single cDNA molecule received a unique molecular identifier. TCRdb itself ran the 5' RACE reads through MiXCR, one entry per CDR3 protein. The table records about 60,000 distinct CDR3 sequences, around an eighth of them present only once. This receptor was obtained from an adult who was a healthcare worker with PCR-confirmed SARS-CoV-2 infection or an uninfected control (not recorded which). This sequence joins TRBV6-5 and TRBJ2-1, with 9 bases that match TRBD1. Sequencing was carried out using whole blood. CDR3 bases: TGTGCCAGCAGTAACACCGGGACAGGGATTTATGAGCAGTTCTTC. Amino acid sequence: CASSNTGTGIYEQFF.